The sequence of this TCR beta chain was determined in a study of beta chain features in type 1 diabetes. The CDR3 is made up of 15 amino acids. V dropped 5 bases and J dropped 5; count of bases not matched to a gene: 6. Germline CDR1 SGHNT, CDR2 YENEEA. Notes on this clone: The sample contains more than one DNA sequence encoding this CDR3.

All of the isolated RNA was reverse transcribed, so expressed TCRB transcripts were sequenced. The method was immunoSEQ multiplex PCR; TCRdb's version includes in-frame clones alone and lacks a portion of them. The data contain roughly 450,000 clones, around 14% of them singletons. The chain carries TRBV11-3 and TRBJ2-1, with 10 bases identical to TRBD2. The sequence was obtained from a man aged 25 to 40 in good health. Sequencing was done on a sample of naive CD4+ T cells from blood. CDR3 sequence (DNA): TGTGCCAGCAGCCGCCGGACTAGCGGAAACAATGAGCAGTTCTTC. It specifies CASSRRTSGNNEQFF.